This T cell receptor (beta chain) stems from a study of Graves' ophthalmopathy and Graves' hyperthyroidism. CDR1 is SGHTA and CDR2 is FQGTGA in the germline V gene. The CDR3 is made up of 16 amino acids. V was cut by 1 base and J by 3 bases, with 15 bases left in between. Amplification of TCR beta CDR3 regions used RNA transcripts. After a first-round RT-PCR with HTBI primers, a second-round multiplex PCR was run. TCRdb passed the multiplex PCR reads through MiXCR, listing each CDR3 protein once. Found here are roughly 380,000 distinct CDR3 sequences, 15% to 17% of them singletons; the top ten hold approximately 7%. This clonotype came up many times.

Sequenced: peripheral blood. The TCR comes from a woman between 18 and 29 years old with stable Graves' hyperthyroidism. The rearrangement uses TRBV7-3 and TRBJ1-1; D is ambiguous. Written as DNA, the CDR3 is TGTGCCAGCAGCTTAAATCCCGGGTTGAGGGACACTGAAGCTTTCTTT. This translates into CASSLNPGLRDTEAFF.